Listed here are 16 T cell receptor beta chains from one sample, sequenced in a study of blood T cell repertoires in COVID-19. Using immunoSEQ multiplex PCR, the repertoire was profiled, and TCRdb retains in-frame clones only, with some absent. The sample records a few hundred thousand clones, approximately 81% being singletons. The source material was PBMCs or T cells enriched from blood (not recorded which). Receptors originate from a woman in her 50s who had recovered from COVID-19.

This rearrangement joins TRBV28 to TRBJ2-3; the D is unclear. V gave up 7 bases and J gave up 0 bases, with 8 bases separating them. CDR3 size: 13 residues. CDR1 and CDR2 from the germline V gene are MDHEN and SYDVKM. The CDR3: CASTTGSTDTQYF. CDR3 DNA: TGTGCCAGCACCACCGGTAGCACAGATACGCAGTATTTT. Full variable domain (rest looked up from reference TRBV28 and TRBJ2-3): DVKVTQSSRYLVKRTGEKVFLECVQDMDHENMFWYRQDPGLGLRLIYFSYDVKMKEKGDIPEGYSVSREKKERFSLILESASTNQTSMYLCASTTGSTDTQYFGPGTRLTVL.

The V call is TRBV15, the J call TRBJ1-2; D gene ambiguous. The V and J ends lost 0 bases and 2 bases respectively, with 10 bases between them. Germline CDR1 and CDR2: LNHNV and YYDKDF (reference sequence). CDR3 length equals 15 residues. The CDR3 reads CATSRDFAVNYGYTF. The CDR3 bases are TGTGCCACCAGCAGAGATTTCGCGGTAAACTATGGCTACACCTTC.

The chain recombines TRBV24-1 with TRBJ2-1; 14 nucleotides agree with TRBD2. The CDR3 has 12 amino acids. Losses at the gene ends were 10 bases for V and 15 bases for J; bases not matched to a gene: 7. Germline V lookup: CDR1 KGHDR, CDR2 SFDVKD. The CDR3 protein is CATRLAGGPLFF. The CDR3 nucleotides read TGTGCCACGAGACTAGCGGGAGGGCCGCTGTTCTTC.

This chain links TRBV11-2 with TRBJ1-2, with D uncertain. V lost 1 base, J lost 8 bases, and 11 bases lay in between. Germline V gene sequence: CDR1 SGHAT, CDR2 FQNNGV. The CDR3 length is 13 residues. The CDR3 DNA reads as TGTGCCAGCAGCTTAGCAGGTGCGGGGGGCTACACCTTC. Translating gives CASSLAGAGGYTF.

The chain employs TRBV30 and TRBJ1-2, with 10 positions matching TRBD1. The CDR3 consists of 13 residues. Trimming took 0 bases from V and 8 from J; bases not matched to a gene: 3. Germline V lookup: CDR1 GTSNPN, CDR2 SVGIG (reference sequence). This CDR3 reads CAWSVTGGLGYTF. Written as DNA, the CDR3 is TGTGCCTGGAGTGTGACAGGGGGCTTGGGCTACACCTTC.

The CDR3 here is CASSDGISLNPEAFF. The CDR3 DNA sequence: TGCGCCAGCAGTGACGGGATAAGCCTCAATCCTGAAGCTTTCTTT. The genes are TRBV10-1 and TRBJ1-1; D remains unclear. Germline V gene sequence: CDR1 WNHNN, CDR2 SYGVQD (reference sequence). The CDR3 sequence is 15 residues long. V was cut by 3 bases and J by 6 bases, with 17 bases left in between.

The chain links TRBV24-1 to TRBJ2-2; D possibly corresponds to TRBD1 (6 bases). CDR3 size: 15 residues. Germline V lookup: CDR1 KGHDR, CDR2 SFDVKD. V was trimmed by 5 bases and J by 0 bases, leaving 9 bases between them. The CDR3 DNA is TGTGCCACCAGTGCAACAGGGTCGAACACCGGGGAGCTGTTTTTT. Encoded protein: CATSATGSNTGELFF.

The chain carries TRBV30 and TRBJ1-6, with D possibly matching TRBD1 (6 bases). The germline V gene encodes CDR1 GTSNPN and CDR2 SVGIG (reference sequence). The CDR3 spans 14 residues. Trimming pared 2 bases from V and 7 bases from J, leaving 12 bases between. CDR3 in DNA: TGTGCCTGGAGTTCCGGACAGCGAAATTCACCCCTCCACTTT. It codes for CAWSSGQRNSPLHF.

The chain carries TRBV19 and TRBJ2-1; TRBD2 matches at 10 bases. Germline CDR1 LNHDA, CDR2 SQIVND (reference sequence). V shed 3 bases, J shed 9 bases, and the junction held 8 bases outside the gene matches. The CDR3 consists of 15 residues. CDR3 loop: CASSIGASGSLEQFF. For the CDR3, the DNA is TGTGCCAGTAGTATTGGCGCTAGCGGGAGTCTTGAGCAGTTCTTC.

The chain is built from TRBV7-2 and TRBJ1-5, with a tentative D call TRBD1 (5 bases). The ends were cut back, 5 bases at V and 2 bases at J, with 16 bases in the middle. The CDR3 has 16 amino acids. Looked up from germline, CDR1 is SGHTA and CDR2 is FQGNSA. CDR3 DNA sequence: TGTGCCAGCAGCCTCACCGACAGTCCCCGCAATCAGCCCCAGCATTTT. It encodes CASSLTDSPRNQPQHF.

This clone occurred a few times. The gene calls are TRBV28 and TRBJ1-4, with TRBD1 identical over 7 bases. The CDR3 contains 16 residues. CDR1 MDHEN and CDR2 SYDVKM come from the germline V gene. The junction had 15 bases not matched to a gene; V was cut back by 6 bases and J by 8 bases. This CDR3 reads CASRPKWGQWGEKLFF. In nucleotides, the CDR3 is TGTGCCAGCAGACCAAAATGGGGACAGTGGGGCGAAAAACTGTTTTTT.

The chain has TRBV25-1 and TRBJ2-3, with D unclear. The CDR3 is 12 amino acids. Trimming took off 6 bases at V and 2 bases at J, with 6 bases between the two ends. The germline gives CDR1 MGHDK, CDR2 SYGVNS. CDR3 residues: CASRRNTDTQYF. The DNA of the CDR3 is TGTGCCAGCAGGAGGAACACAGATACGCAGTATTTT.

The CDR3 DNA follows: TGTGCCAGCAGCTTAGGAGGGCTTGGCACTGAAGCTTTCTTT. Amino acid sequence: CASSLGGLGTEAFF. The V and J genes are TRBV7-9 and TRBJ1-1; D unclear. The CDR3 loop spans 14 amino acids. V was clipped by 1 base and J by 4 bases, with 10 bases between them. Germline values: CDR1 SEHNR, CDR2 FQNEAQ (reference sequence).

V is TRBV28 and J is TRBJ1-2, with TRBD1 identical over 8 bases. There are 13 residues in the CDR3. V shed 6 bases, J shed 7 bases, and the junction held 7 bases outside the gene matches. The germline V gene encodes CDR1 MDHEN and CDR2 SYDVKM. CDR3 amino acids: CASSGQGLGGYTF. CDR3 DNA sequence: TGTGCCAGCAGCGGACAGGGACTGGGTGGCTACACCTTC.

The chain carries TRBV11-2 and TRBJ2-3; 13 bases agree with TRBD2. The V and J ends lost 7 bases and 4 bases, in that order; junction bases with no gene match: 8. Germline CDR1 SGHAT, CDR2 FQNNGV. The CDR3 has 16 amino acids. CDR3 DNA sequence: TGTGCCAGCACCTTCACTAGCGGGGGGGCCTCAGATACGCAGTATTTT. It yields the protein CASTFTSGGASDTQYF.

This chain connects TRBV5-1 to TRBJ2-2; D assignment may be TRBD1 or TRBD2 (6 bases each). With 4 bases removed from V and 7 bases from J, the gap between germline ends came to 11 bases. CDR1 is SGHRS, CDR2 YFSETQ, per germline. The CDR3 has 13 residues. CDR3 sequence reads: CASSLEGVGELFF. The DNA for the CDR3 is TGCGCCAGCAGCCTGGAGGGGGTCGGGGAGCTGTTTTTT.